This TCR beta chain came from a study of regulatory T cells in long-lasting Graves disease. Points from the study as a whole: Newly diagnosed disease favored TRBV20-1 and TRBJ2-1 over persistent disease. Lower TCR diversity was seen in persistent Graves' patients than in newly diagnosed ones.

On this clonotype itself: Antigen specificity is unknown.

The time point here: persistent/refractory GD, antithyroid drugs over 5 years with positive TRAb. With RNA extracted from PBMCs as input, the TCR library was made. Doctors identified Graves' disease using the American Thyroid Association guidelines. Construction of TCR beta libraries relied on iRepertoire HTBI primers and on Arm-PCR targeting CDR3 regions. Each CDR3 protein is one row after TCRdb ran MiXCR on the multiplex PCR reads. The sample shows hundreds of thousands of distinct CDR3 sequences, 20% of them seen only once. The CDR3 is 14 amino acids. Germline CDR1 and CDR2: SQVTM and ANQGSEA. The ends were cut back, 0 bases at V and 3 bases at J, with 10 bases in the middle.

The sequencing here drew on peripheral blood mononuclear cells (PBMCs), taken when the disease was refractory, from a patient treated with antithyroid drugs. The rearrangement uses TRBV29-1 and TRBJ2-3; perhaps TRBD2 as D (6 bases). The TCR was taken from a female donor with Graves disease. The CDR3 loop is CSVEDLAYTDTQYF. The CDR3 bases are TGCAGCGTTGAAGACCTAGCGTATACAGATACGCAGTATTTT.